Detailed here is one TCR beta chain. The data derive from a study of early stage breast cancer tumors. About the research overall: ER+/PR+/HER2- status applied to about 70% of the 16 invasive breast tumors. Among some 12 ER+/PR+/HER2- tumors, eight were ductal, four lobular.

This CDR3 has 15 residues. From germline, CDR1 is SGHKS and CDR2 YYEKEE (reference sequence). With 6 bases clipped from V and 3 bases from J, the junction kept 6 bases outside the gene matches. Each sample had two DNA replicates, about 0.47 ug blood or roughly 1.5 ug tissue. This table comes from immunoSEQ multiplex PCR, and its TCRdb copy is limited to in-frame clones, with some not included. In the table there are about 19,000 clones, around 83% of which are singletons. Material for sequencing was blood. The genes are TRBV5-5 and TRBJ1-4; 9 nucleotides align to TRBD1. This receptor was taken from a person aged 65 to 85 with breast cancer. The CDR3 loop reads CASKYRDRANEKLFF. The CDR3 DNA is TGTGCCAGCAAATACCGGGACAGGGCTAATGAAAAACTGTTTTTT. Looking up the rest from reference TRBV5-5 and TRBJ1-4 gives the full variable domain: DAGVTQSPTHLIKTRGQQVTLRCSPISGHKSVSWYQQVLGQGPQFIFQYYEKEERGRGNFPDRFSARQFPNYSSELNVNALLLGDSALYLCASKYRDRANEKLFFGSGTQLSVL.